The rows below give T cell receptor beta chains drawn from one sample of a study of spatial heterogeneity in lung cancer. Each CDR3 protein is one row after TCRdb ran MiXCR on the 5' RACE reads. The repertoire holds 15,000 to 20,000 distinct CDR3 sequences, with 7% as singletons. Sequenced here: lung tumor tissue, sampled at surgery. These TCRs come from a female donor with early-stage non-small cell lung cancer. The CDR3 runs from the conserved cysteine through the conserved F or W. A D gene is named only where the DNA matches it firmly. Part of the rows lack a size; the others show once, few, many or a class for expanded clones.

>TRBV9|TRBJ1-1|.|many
TGTGCCAGCAGCTTAGGGACATTAGGAAACACTGAAGCTTTCTTT
CASSLGTLGNTEAFF
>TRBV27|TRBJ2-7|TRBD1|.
TGTGCCAGCAGTTTCAGGGACAGAGGGTTTTACGAGCAGTACTTC
CASSFRDRGFYEQYF
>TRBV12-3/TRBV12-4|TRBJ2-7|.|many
TGTGCCAGCAGTATCGGGGGCGGGCTTGCCGAGCAGTACTTC
CASSIGGGLAEQYF
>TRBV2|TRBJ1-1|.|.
TGTGCCAGCAGTGCGGGACAAATGAACACTGAAGCTTTCTTT
CASSAGQMNTEAFF
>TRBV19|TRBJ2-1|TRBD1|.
TGTGCCAGTAGTAAGGTCCAGGGGGTTTACAATGAGCAGTTCTTC
CASSKVQGVYNEQFF
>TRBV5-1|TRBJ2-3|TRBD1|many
TGCGCCAGCAGCTCGGGGACAGGGAGTGCAGATACGCAGTATTTT
CASSSGTGSADTQYF
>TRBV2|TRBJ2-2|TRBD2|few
TGTGCCAGCGAGATAGCGGGGCTCGTCACCGGGGAGCTGTTTTTT
CASEIAGLVTGELFF
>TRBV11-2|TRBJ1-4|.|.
TGTGCCAGCAGCTTAATTTCCGGGCTTAATGAAAAACTGTTTTTT
CASSLISGLNEKLFF
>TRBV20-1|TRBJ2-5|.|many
TGCAGTGCTAGGACGGATACCCCAGAGACCCAGTACTTC
CSARTDTPETQYF
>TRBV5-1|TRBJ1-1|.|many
TGCGCCAGCAGCCACCGGGGTGGATCCAAACCCACTGAAGCTTTCTTT
CASSHRGGSKPTEAFF
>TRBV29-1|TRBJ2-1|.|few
TGCAGCGGTGCCGGGAGTGCTTCCTACAATGAGCAGTTCTTC
CSGAGSASYNEQFF
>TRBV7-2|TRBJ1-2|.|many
TGTGCCAGCAGCTTAGATGGAGCGGATGGCTACACCTTC
CASSLDGADGYTF
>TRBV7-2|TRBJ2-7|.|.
TGTGCCAGCAGCTACAGGGATGGGGAGCAGTACTTC
CASSYRDGEQYF